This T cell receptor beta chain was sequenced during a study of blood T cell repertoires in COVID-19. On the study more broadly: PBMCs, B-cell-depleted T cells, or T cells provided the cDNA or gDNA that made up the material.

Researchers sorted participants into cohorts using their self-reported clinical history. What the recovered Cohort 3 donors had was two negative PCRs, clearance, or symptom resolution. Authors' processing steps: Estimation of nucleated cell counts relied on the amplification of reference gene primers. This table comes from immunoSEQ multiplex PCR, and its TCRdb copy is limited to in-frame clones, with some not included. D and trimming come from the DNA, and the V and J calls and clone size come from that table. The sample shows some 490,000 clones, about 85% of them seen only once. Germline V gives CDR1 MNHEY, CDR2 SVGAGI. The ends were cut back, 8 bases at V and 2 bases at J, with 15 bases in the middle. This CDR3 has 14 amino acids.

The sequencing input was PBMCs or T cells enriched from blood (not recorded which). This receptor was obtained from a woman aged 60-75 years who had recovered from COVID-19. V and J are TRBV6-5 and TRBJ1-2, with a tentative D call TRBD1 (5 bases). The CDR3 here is CASGAARGNYGYTF. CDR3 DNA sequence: TGTGCCAGCGGGGCAGCGCGGGGGAACTATGGCTACACCTTC.